This TCR beta chain was identified during a study of blood T cell repertoires in COVID-19. Across the whole study: The samples span acute and convalescent COVID-19 from the United States, Italy and Spain. PBMCs, B-cell-depleted T cells, or T cells were the source of the cDNA or gDNA that made up the material.

Germline CDR1 and CDR2: MDHEN and SYDVKM. The CDR3 contains 14 residues. V gave up 4 bases and J gave up 0 bases, with 9 bases separating them. This clone was seen just once. This same CDR3 is encoded by further DNA sequences in the sample. Clones were read by immunoSEQ multiplex PCR, and TCRdb kept only the in-frame ones, dropping some. The table includes around 93,000 clones, around nine tenths detected once. Sequencing used peripheral blood. The clonotype was recovered from a human donor in a cohort sampled during active COVID-19. This chain links TRBV28 with TRBJ1-1, with D maybe TRBD1 (6 bases). In nucleotides, the CDR3 is TGTGCCAGCAGTTCCAGGGGACTGAACACTGAAGCTTTCTTT. It encodes CASSSRGLNTEAFF.